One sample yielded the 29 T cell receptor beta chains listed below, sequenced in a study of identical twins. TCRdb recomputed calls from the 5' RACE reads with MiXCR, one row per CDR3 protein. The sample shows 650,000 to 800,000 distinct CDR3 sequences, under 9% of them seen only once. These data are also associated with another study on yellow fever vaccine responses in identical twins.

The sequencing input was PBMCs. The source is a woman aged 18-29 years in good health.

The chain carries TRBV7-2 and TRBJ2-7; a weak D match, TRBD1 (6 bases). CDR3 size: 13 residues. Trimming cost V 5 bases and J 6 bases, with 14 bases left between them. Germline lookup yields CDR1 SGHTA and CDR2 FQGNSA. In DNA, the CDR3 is TGTGCCAGCAGCCGCCAACAGGGTCCCGAGCAGTACTTC. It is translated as CASSRQQGPEQYF. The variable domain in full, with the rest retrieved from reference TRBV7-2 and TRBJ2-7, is GAGVSQSPSNKVTEKGKDVELRCDPISGHTALYWYRQSLGQGLEFLIYFQGNSAPDKSGLPSDRFSAERTGGSVSTLTIQRTQQEDSAVYLCASSRQQGPEQYFGPGTRLTVT.

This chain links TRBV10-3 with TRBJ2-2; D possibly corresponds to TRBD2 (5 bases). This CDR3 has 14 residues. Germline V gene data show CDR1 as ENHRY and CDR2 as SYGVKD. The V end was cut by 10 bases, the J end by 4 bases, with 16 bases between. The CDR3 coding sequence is TGTGCCACAGGCGAGGGAGCGCTCACCGGGGAGCTGTTTTTT. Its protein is CATGEGALTGELFF.

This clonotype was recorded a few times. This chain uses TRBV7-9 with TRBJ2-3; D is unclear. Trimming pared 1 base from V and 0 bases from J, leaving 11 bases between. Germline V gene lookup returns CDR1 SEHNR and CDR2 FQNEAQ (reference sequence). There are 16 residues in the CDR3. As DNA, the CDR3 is TGTGCCAGCAGCTTAGTAGGGCAGACAAGCACAGATACGCAGTATTTT. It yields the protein CASSLVGQTSTDTQYF.

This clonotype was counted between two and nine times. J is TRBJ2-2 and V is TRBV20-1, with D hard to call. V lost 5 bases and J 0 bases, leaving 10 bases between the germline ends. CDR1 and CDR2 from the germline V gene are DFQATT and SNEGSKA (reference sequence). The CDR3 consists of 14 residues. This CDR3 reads CSAERHSNTGELFF. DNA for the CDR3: TGCAGTGCTGAAAGACACTCGAACACCGGGGAGCTGTTTTTT.

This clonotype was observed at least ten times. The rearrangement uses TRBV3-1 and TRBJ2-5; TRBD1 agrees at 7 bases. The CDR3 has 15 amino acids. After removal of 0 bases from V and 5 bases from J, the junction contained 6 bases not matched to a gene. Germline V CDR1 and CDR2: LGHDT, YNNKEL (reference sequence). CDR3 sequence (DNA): TGTGCCAGCAGCCAAGATGGGACAGTATGGGAGACCCAGTACTTC. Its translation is CASSQDGTVWETQYF.

CDR3 region: CAISEGGPSYEQYF. The CDR3, as DNA: TGTGCCATCAGTGAGGGGGGGCCGAGCTACGAGCAGTACTTC. The rearrangement links TRBV10-3 to TRBJ2-7, with D possibly called TRBD1 or TRBD2 (6 bases each). Per the germline V gene, CDR1 is ENHRY and CDR2 is SYGVKD. This CDR3 is 14 amino acids long. The V and J ends lost 2 bases and 3 bases respectively, with 11 bases between them.

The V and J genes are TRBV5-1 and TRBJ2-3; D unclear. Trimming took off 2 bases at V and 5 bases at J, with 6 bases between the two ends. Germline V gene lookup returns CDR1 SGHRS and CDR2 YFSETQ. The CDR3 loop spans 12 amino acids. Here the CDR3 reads CASSFDIDTQYF. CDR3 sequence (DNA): TGCGCCAGCAGCTTCGATATAGATACGCAGTATTTT.

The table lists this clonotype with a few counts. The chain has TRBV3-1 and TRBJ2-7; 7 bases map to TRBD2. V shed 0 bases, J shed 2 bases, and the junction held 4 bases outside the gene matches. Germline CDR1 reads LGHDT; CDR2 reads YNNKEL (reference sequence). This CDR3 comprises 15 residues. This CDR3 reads CASSQEGGPAYEQYF. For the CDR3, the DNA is TGTGCCAGCAGCCAAGAGGGAGGGCCGGCCTACGAGCAGTACTTC.

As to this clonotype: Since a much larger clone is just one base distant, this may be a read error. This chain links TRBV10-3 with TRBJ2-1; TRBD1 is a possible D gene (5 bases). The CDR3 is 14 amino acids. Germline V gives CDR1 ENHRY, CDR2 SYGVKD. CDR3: CTISDQGTYNEQFF. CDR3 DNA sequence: TGTACCATCAGTGACCAGGGAACCTACAATGAGCAGTTCTTC.

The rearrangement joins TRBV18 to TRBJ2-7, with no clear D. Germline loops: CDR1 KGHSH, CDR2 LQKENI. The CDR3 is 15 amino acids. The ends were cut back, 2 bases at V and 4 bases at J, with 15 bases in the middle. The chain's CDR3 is CASSPSVGLPYEQYF. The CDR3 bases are TGTGCCAGCTCACCAAGCGTCGGCCTGCCGTACGAGCAGTACTTC.

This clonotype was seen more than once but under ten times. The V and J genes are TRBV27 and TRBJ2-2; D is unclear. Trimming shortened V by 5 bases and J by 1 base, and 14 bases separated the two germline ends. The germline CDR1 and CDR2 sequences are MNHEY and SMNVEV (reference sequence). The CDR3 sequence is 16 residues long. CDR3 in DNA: TGTGCCAGCAGTCCGAACCAAGCTATGAACACCGGGGAGCTGTTTTTT. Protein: CASSPNQAMNTGELFF.

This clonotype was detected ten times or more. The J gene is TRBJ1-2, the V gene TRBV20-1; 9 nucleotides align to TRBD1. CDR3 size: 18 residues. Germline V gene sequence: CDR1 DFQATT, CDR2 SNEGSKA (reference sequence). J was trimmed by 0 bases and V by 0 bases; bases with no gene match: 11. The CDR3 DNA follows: TGCAGTGCTAGAGACATACAGGGGGCCTTAAGCTCTAACTATGGCTACACCTTC. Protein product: CSARDIQGALSSNYGYTF.

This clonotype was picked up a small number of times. CDR3 sequence: CAISGVSPGLAGPSYEQYF. In nucleotides, the CDR3 is TGTGCCATCAGTGGGGTGTCCCCGGGACTAGCGGGCCCTTCCTACGAGCAGTACTTC. The V call is TRBV10-3, the J call TRBJ2-7; 12 bases fit TRBD2. The CDR3 extends over 19 amino acids. Germline loops: CDR1 ENHRY, CDR2 SYGVKD. Trimming cost V 4 bases and J 1 base; bases outside gene matches: 14.

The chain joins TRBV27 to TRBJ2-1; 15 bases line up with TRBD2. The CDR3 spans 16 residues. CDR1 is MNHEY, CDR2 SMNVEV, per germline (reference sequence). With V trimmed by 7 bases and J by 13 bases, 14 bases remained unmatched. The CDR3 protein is CASTPLGLAGGPRQFF. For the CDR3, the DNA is TGTGCCAGCACCCCCCTAGGACTAGCGGGAGGGCCACGACAGTTCTTC.

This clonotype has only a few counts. In DNA form, the CDR3 reads TGCAGCGCTTATACCTCGGGGACAGGGGACGAGCAGTACTTC. It codes for CSAYTSGTGDEQYF. The chain combines TRBV29-1 with TRBJ2-7, with TRBD1 identical over 10 bases. J gave up 5 bases and V 7 bases, and 11 bases lay outside the gene matches. CDR3 size: 14 residues. Germline values: CDR1 SQVTM, CDR2 ANQGSEA.

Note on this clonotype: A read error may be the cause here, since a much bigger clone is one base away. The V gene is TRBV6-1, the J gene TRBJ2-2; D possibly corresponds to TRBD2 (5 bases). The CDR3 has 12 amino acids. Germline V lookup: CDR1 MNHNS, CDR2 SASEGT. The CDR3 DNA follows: TGTGCCAGCAGTGTTTTTTTCGGGGAGCTGTATTTT. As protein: CASSVFFGELYF.

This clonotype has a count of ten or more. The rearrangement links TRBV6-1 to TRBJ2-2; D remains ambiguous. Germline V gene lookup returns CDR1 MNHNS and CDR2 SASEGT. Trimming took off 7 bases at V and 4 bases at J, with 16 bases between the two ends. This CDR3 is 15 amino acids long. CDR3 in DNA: TGTGCCAGCACTCCGGGCGGTCTTTCCACCGGGGAGCTGTTTTTT. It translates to CASTPGGLSTGELFF.

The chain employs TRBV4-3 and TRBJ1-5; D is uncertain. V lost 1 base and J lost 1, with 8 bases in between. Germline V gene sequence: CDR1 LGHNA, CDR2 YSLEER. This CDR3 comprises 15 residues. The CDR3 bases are TGCGCCAGCAGCCAAGTCCACATCAGCAATCAGCCCCAGCATTTT. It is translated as CASSQVHISNQPQHF.

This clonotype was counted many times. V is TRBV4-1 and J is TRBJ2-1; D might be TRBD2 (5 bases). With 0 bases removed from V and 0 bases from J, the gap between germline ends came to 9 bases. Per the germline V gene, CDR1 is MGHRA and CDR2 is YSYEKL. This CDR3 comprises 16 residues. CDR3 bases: TGCGCCAGCAGCCAAGAGAGCGGAGGCTCCTACAATGAGCAGTTCTTC. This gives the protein CASSQESGGSYNEQFF.

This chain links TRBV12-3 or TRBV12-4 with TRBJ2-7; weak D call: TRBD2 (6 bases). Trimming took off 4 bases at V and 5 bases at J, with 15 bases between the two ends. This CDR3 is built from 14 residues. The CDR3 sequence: CASSSGREWDEQYF. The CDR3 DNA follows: TGTGCCAGCAGTTCGGGGCGGGAATGGGACGAGCAGTACTTC.

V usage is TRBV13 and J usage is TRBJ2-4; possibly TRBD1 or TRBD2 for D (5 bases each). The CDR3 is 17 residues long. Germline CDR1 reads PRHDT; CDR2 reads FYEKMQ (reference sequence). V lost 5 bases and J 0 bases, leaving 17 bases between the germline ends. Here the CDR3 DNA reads TGTGCCAGCAGCCCCGCCGGGGCTGGATTAGCCAAAAACATTCAGTACTTC. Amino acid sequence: CASSPAGAGLAKNIQYF.

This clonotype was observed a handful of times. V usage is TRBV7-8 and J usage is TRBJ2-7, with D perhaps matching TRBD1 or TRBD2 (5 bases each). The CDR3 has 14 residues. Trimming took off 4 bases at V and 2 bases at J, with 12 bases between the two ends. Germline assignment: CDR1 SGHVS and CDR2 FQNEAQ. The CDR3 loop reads CASSSRVGTYEQYF. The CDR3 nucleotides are TGTGCCAGCAGCTCCAGGGTCGGGACCTACGAGCAGTACTTC. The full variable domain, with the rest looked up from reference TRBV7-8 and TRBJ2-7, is GAGVSQSPRYKVAKRGQDVALRCDPISGHVSLFWYQQALGQGPEFLTYFQNEAQLDKSGLPSDRFFAERPEGSVSTLKIQRTQQEDSAVYLCASSSRVGTYEQYFGPGTRLTVT.

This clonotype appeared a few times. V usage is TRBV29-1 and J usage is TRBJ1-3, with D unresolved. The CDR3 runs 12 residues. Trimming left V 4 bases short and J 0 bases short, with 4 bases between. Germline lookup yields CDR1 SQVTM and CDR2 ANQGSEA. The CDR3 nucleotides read TGCAGCGTTGGCGACTCTGGAAACACCATATATTTT. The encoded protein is CSVGDSGNTIYF.

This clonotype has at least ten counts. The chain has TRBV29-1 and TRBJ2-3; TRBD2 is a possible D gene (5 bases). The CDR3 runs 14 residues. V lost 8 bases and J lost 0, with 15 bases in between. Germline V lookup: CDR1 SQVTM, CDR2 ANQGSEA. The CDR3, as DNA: TGCAGCTTGCGGGCCAAGACTAGCACAGATACGCAGTATTTT. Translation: CSLRAKTSTDTQYF.

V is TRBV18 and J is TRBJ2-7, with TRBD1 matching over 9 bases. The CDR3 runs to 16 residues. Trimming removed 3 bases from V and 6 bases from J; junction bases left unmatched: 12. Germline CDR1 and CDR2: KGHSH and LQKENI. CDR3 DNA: TGTGCCAGCTCACCGGGACAGGGAAGGGTCCCCTCCGAGCAGTACTTC. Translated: CASSPGQGRVPSEQYF.

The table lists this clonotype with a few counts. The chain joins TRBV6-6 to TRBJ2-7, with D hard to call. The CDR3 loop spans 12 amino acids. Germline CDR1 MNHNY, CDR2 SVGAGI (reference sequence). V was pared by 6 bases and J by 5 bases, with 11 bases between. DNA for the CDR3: TGTGCCAGCAGCCAAATAGAGGACGAGCAGTACTTC. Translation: CASSQIEDEQYF.

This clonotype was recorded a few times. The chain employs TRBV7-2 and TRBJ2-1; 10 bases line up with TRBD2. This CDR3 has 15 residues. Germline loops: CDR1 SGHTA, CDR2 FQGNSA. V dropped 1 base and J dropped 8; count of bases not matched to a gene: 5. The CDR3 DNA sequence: TGTGCCAGCAGCTTAGAGCGGGGGGGCCAATATGAGCAGTTCTTC. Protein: CASSLERGGQYEQFF.

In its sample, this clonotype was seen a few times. CDR3 coding DNA: TGTGCCAGCAGCCCTCAACAGGGGGCGCGGTACAATGAGCAGTTCTTC. Amino acids: CASSPQQGARYNEQFF. The chain joins TRBV7-2 to TRBJ2-1; TRBD1 aligns across 9 bases. Germline V gene data show CDR1 as SGHTA and CDR2 as FQGNSA. Unmatched junction bases numbered 9, after V lost 5 bases and J lost 4 bases. The CDR3 contains 16 residues.

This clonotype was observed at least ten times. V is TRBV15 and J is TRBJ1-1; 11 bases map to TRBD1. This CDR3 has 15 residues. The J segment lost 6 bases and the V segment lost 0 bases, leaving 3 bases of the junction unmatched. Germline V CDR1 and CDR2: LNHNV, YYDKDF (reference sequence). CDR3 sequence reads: CATSRDLGQGAEAFF. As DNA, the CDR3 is TGTGCCACCAGCAGAGATTTGGGACAGGGGGCTGAAGCTTTCTTT. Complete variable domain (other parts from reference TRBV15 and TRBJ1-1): DAMVIQNPRYQVTQFGKPVTLSCSQTLNHNVMYWYQQKSSQAPKLLFHYYDKDFNNEADTPDNFQSRRPNTSFCFLDIRSPGLGDTAMYLCATSRDLGQGAEAFFGQGTRLTVV.